This entry concerns a single T cell receptor (beta chain). Antigen: not known. These data come from a study of CD8 T cells in ankylosing spondylitis. The germline V and J ends were trimmed by 1 base and 6 bases, with 6 bases remaining between them. Germline lookup yields CDR1 SGHTA and CDR2 FQGNSA. This CDR3 spans 13 amino acids. TCRdb ran MiXCR on the 5' RACE reads and lists one entry per CDR3 protein. Of about 840,000 distinct CDR3 sequences detected, roughly 12% appear once; the ten largest clones hold approximately 0.46%. Whole-study findings and limits: What appeared characteristic of ankylosing spondylitis blood was a TCR beta motif of fewer than ten highly homologous variants. There were earlier reports of some motif variants in reactive arthritis synovial fluid and blood. A CD8+ phenotype characterized the disease-linked clones, which were relatively rare in peripheral blood.

Sequencing used blood, either unsorted or a sorted T cell fraction (not recorded which). The sequence was obtained from a male donor with ankylosing spondylitis. The chain is built from TRBV7-2 and TRBJ2-2; no definite D call. The CDR3 nucleotides are TGTGCCAGCAGCTTAGAGGAGCCCGGGGAGCTGTTTTTT. Protein sequence: CASSLEEPGELFF.